The rows below give T cell receptor beta chains drawn from one sample of a study of T-cell memory formation after mild COVID-19. TCRdb reanalysed the 5' RACE reads using MiXCR and keeps one entry per CDR3 protein. The table lists about 430,000 distinct CDR3 sequences, roughly 18% of them singletons. Material: PBMCs or a T cell subset sorted from them (not recorded which). The source is a man aged 18 to 29 who had mild COVID-19 (a few samples of this study predate the infection). Cell type and time point are not known. Both conserved end residues are part of each CDR3. D genes are given only for firm matches. Rows give clone size only sometimes, using once, few, many, or a class for an expanded clone.

d_call: NA
j_call: TRBJ2-1
clone_size: many
v_call: TRBV7-3
cdr3_aa: CASSLTEGEQFF
cdr3_nt: TGTGCCAGCAGCTTAACGGAAGGGGAGCAGTTCTTC

d_call: NA
j_call: TRBJ2-3
clone_size: NA
v_call: TRBV12-3/TRBV12-4
cdr3_aa: CASSFSSSTDTQYF
cdr3_nt: TGTGCCAGCAGTTTTTCCTCTAGCACAGATACGCAGTATTTT

d_call: NA
j_call: TRBJ1-1
clone_size: few
v_call: TRBV7-9
cdr3_aa: CASSLGPTEAFF
cdr3_nt: TGTGCCAGCAGCTTAGGCCCGACTGAAGCTTTCTTT

d_call: TRBD2
j_call: TRBJ2-1
clone_size: NA
v_call: TRBV4-1
cdr3_aa: CATTGEGGEQFF
cdr3_nt: TGCGCCACCACCGGGGAGGGAGGGGAGCAGTTCTTC

d_call: TRBD1
j_call: TRBJ2-1
clone_size: many
v_call: TRBV7-2
cdr3_aa: CASREQGGSQFF
cdr3_nt: TGTGCCAGCAGAGAACAGGGGGGATCCCAGTTCTTC

d_call: NA
j_call: TRBJ1-2
clone_size: NA
v_call: TRBV5-1
cdr3_aa: CASSLDSQGHYGYTF
cdr3_nt: TGCGCCAGCAGCTTGGATAGCCAGGGCCACTATGGCTACACCTTC

d_call: TRBD1
j_call: TRBJ2-1
clone_size: NA
v_call: TRBV20-1
cdr3_aa: CSARTGEDEQFF
cdr3_nt: TGCAGTGCTAGGACAGGGGAGGATGAGCAGTTCTTC

d_call: NA
j_call: TRBJ1-1
clone_size: NA
v_call: TRBV7-2
cdr3_aa: CASSLLNSNTEAFF
cdr3_nt: TGTGCCAGCAGCTTATTGAACAGTAACACTGAAGCTTTCTTT

d_call: TRBD1
j_call: TRBJ2-5
clone_size: few
v_call: TRBV5-6
cdr3_aa: CASGTGNPETQYF
cdr3_nt: TGTGCCAGCGGGACAGGGAACCCCGAGACCCAGTACTTC

d_call: NA
j_call: TRBJ2-2
clone_size: many
v_call: TRBV5-1
cdr3_aa: CASSSGGANTGELFF
cdr3_nt: TGCGCCAGCAGCTCGGGTGGAGCGAACACCGGGGAGCTGTTTTTT

d_call: NA
j_call: TRBJ2-2
clone_size: few
v_call: TRBV7-2
cdr3_aa: CASSLGTSNTGELFF
cdr3_nt: TGTGCCAGCAGCCTAGGCACTAGCAACACCGGGGAGCTGTTTTTT

d_call: NA
j_call: TRBJ1-4
clone_size: NA
v_call: TRBV6-1
cdr3_aa: CASSERRGANEKLFF
cdr3_nt: TGTGCCAGCAGTGAAAGAAGGGGAGCTAATGAAAAACTGTTTTTT

d_call: TRBD2
j_call: TRBJ2-3
clone_size: few
v_call: TRBV3-1
cdr3_aa: CASSELAGATDTQYF
cdr3_nt: TGTGCCAGCAGCGAACTAGCGGGGGCCACAGATACGCAGTATTTT

d_call: TRBD1
j_call: TRBJ1-1
clone_size: NA
v_call: TRBV6-6
cdr3_aa: CASRTGTGSTEAFF
cdr3_nt: TGTGCCAGCAGAACCGGGACAGGGAGCACTGAAGCTTTCTTT

d_call: NA
j_call: TRBJ2-3
clone_size: few
v_call: TRBV5-4
cdr3_aa: CASSYRDPKDTQYF
cdr3_nt: TGTGCCAGCAGCTACCGGGACCCCAAGGATACGCAGTATTTT

d_call: NA
j_call: TRBJ2-5
clone_size: NA
v_call: TRBV3-2
cdr3_aa: CASSARDRGFGETQYF
cdr3_nt: TGTGCCAGCAGCGCCCGGGACAGGGGTTTCGGAGAGACCCAGTACTTC

d_call: NA
j_call: TRBJ2-7
clone_size: few
v_call: TRBV28
cdr3_aa: CASSQQLRYGQYF
cdr3_nt: TGTGCCAGCAGTCAACAACTCCGCTACGGGCAGTACTTC

d_call: TRBD1
j_call: TRBJ1-4
clone_size: few
v_call: TRBV24-1
cdr3_aa: CATSGPGTGGDEKLFF
cdr3_nt: TGTGCCACCAGTGGCCCCGGGACAGGGGGGGACGAAAAACTGTTTTTT

d_call: NA
j_call: TRBJ1-1
clone_size: few
v_call: TRBV3-1
cdr3_aa: CASSQQGYGTEAFF
cdr3_nt: TGTGCCAGCAGCCAACAGGGATATGGAACTGAAGCTTTCTTT

d_call: NA
j_call: TRBJ2-7
clone_size: few
v_call: TRBV18
cdr3_aa: CASSPADDGTYEQYF
cdr3_nt: TGTGCCAGCTCACCGGCCGACGACGGGACCTACGAGCAGTACTTC

d_call: TRBD1
j_call: TRBJ1-4
clone_size: many
v_call: TRBV4-1
cdr3_aa: CASSQENRGFEKLFF
cdr3_nt: TGCGCCAGCAGCCAAGAAAACAGGGGTTTTGAAAAACTGTTTTTT

d_call: NA
j_call: TRBJ2-3
clone_size: few
v_call: TRBV12-3/TRBV12-4
cdr3_aa: CASSPGQGRLTDTQYF
cdr3_nt: TGTGCCAGCAGCCCGGGGCAGGGGAGGTTGACAGATACGCAGTATTTT

d_call: NA
j_call: TRBJ1-2
clone_size: NA
v_call: TRBV7-2
cdr3_aa: CASSAPGDYGYTF
cdr3_nt: TGTGCCAGCAGCGCCCCAGGGGACTATGGCTACACCTTC

d_call: NA
j_call: TRBJ1-5
clone_size: NA
v_call: TRBV29-1
cdr3_aa: CSVGDGLNQPQHF
cdr3_nt: TGCAGCGTAGGGGACGGACTCAATCAGCCCCAGCATTTT

d_call: NA
j_call: TRBJ2-3
clone_size: few
v_call: TRBV20-1
cdr3_aa: CSASIMGTDTQYF
cdr3_nt: TGCAGTGCTAGCATAATGGGCACAGATACGCAGTATTTT

d_call: NA
j_call: TRBJ2-2
clone_size: few
v_call: TRBV5-6
cdr3_aa: CASSLRTWVTGELFF
cdr3_nt: TGTGCCAGCAGCTTGCGCACCTGGGTAACCGGGGAGCTGTTTTTT

d_call: TRBD1
j_call: TRBJ1-1
clone_size: few
v_call: TRBV29-1
cdr3_aa: CSTYRGTEAFF
cdr3_nt: TGCAGCACATACAGGGGCACTGAAGCTTTCTTT

d_call: NA
j_call: TRBJ1-1
clone_size: many
v_call: TRBV7-2
cdr3_aa: CASTQWGVTEAFF
cdr3_nt: TGTGCCAGCACCCAGTGGGGGGTCACTGAAGCTTTCTTT

d_call: NA
j_call: TRBJ2-3
clone_size: few
v_call: TRBV5-1
cdr3_aa: CASSLVTGHLTTSTDTQYF
cdr3_nt: TGCGCCAGCAGCCTCGTTACGGGACATCTGACAACTAGCACAGATACGCAGTATTTT

d_call: NA
j_call: TRBJ2-5
clone_size: few
v_call: TRBV7-8
cdr3_aa: CASSLLPGGVRPQYF
cdr3_nt: TGTGCCAGCAGCTTACTACCCGGCGGGGTTCGGCCCCAGTACTTC

d_call: NA
j_call: TRBJ2-1
clone_size: NA
v_call: TRBV7-2
cdr3_aa: CASSSDPPGSYNEQFF
cdr3_nt: TGTGCCAGCAGCTCCGACCCTCCGGGATCCTACAATGAGCAGTTCTTC

d_call: NA
j_call: TRBJ1-2
clone_size: NA
v_call: TRBV2
cdr3_aa: CAGSKENYGYTF
cdr3_nt: TGTGCCGGATCGAAGGAGAACTATGGCTACACCTTC

d_call: NA
j_call: TRBJ2-3
clone_size: few
v_call: TRBV5-1
cdr3_aa: CASSLARFGGTDTQYF
cdr3_nt: TGCGCCAGCAGCTTGGCCCGCTTTGGGGGCACAGATACGCAGTATTTT

d_call: NA
j_call: TRBJ1-2
clone_size: few
v_call: TRBV5-4
cdr3_aa: CASSPEYGLFYGYTF
cdr3_nt: TGTGCCAGCAGCCCGGAATATGGACTGTTCTATGGCTACACCTTC

d_call: TRBD2
j_call: TRBJ2-3
clone_size: few
v_call: TRBV2
cdr3_aa: CASSERASGHTDTQYF
cdr3_nt: TGTGCCAGCAGTGAAAGGGCTAGCGGGCACACAGATACGCAGTATTTT

d_call: TRBD2
j_call: TRBJ2-7
clone_size: NA
v_call: TRBV6-5
cdr3_aa: CATKVWRGARYEQYF
cdr3_nt: TGTGCCACTAAAGTGTGGCGGGGGGCCAGGTACGAGCAGTACTTC

d_call: NA
j_call: TRBJ1-5
clone_size: NA
v_call: TRBV18
cdr3_aa: CASSPQGDHQPQHF
cdr3_nt: TGTGCCAGCTCACCCCAGGGAGATCATCAGCCCCAGCATTTT

d_call: NA
j_call: TRBJ1-4
clone_size: once
v_call: TRBV29-1
cdr3_aa: CSVRGVLEKLFF
cdr3_nt: TGCAGCGTGCGGGGGGTTTTGGAAAAACTGTTTTTT

d_call: TRBD2
j_call: TRBJ2-1
clone_size: NA
v_call: TRBV7-2
cdr3_aa: CASSWGQRGGNEQFF
cdr3_nt: TGTGCCAGCAGCTGGGGGCAGCGGGGGGGCAATGAGCAGTTCTTC

d_call: NA
j_call: TRBJ2-5
clone_size: NA
v_call: TRBV4-1
cdr3_aa: CASSQRGRLQETQYF
cdr3_nt: TGCGCCAGCAGCCAGCGGGGACGCCTACAAGAGACCCAGTACTTC

d_call: NA
j_call: TRBJ2-7
clone_size: NA
v_call: TRBV20-1
cdr3_aa: CSARFLRSYSYEQYF
cdr3_nt: TGCAGTGCTAGATTCCTCAGATCCTATTCCTACGAGCAGTACTTC

d_call: TRBD2
j_call: TRBJ2-1
clone_size: NA
v_call: TRBV12-3/TRBV12-4
cdr3_aa: CASTPSPGLAGGSSYNEQFF
cdr3_nt: TGTGCCAGCACGCCATCCCCGGGACTAGCGGGGGGGAGCTCCTACAATGAGCAGTTCTTC

d_call: NA
j_call: TRBJ2-3
clone_size: few
v_call: TRBV29-1
cdr3_aa: CSGGGSVIDTQYF
cdr3_nt: TGCAGCGGAGGCGGCTCCGTCATAGATACGCAGTATTTT

d_call: TRBD1
j_call: TRBJ1-2
clone_size: few
v_call: TRBV12-3/TRBV12-4
cdr3_aa: CASRSQGWYGYTF
cdr3_nt: TGTGCCAGCAGGTCACAGGGGTGGTATGGCTACACCTTC

d_call: NA
j_call: TRBJ2-5
clone_size: few
v_call: TRBV7-9
cdr3_aa: CASSSDSRKYF
cdr3_nt: TGTGCCAGCAGCTCGGACAGTCGAAAGTACTTC

d_call: NA
j_call: TRBJ1-5
clone_size: NA
v_call: TRBV24-1
cdr3_aa: CATSDTGSTQPQHF
cdr3_nt: TGTGCCACCAGTGACACAGGGTCGACTCAGCCCCAGCATTTT

d_call: NA
j_call: TRBJ2-1
clone_size: few
v_call: TRBV4-2
cdr3_aa: CASSTQGYEQFF
cdr3_nt: TGTGCCAGCAGCACCCAGGGGTATGAGCAGTTCTTC

d_call: NA
j_call: TRBJ2-7
clone_size: NA
v_call: TRBV5-5
cdr3_aa: CASSKFPGQAYEQYF
cdr3_nt: TGTGCCAGCAGCAAGTTCCCAGGCCAAGCCTACGAGCAGTACTTC

d_call: NA
j_call: TRBJ2-5
clone_size: few
v_call: TRBV5-1
cdr3_aa: CASSRSHQETQYF
cdr3_nt: TGCGCCAGCAGCCGATCACACCAAGAGACCCAGTACTTC

d_call: NA
j_call: TRBJ1-2
clone_size: NA
v_call: TRBV7-2
cdr3_aa: CASSSDGKNYGYTF
cdr3_nt: TGTGCCAGCAGCTCTGACGGCAAAAACTATGGCTACACCTTC

d_call: TRBD2
j_call: TRBJ2-1
clone_size: NA
v_call: TRBV4-3
cdr3_aa: CASSQAPPRSGGWNEQFF
cdr3_nt: TGCGCCAGCAGCCAAGCCCCCCCTAGGAGCGGGGGGTGGAATGAGCAGTTCTTC

d_call: TRBD1
j_call: TRBJ1-2
clone_size: NA
v_call: TRBV29-1
cdr3_aa: CSVGQAPNYGYTF
cdr3_nt: TGCAGCGTCGGACAGGCCCCTAACTATGGCTACACCTTC

d_call: TRBD2
j_call: TRBJ2-7
clone_size: NA
v_call: TRBV20-1
cdr3_aa: CSARDMGLAGIYEQYF
cdr3_nt: TGCAGTGCTAGAGATATGGGGCTAGCGGGGATATACGAGCAGTACTTC